The rows below give T cell receptor beta chains drawn from one sample of a study of prognosis after radiotherapy for stage I lung cancer. TCRdb itself ran the multiplex PCR reads through MiXCR, one entry per CDR3 protein. The table lists about 16,000 distinct CDR3 sequences, around 40% of them singletons. This specimen consisted of PBMCs, obtained before or after stereotactic body radiation therapy (not recorded which). The receptors originated from a donor over 45 with non-small cell lung cancer. Both conserved end residues are part of each CDR3. Fields, in order: D gene, clone size, V gene, J gene, CDR3 protein, CDR3 DNA. D genes are given only for firm matches. Clone size is given for some rows only: seen once, a few or many times, or a class if the clone is expanded.

d_call: .
clone_size: few
v_call: TRBV10-3
j_call: TRBJ2-5
cdr3_aa: CAISETNQETQYF
cdr3_nt: TGTGCCATCAGTGAGACAAACCAAGAGACCCAGTACTTC

d_call: TRBD2
clone_size: many
v_call: TRBV25-1
j_call: TRBJ2-1
cdr3_aa: CASSEFGGEGGRNEQFF
cdr3_nt: TGTGCCAGCAGTGAATTTGGCGGGGAGGGAGGCCGGAATGAGCAGTTCTTC

d_call: .
clone_size: many
v_call: TRBV10-3
j_call: TRBJ1-4
cdr3_aa: CAISESRGRTTNEKLFF
cdr3_nt: TGTGCCATCAGTGAGTCGAGGGGGAGAACAACTAATGAAAAACTGTTTTTT

d_call: .
clone_size: .
v_call: TRBV6-4
j_call: TRBJ2-2
cdr3_aa: CAILWGYDTWELFF
cdr3_nt: TGTGCCATCTTGTGGGGGTACGACACCTGGGAGCTGTTTTTT

d_call: TRBD2
clone_size: many
v_call: TRBV7-9
j_call: TRBJ2-1
cdr3_aa: CASSLRQQLAGSYNEQFF
cdr3_nt: TGTGCCAGCAGCTTAAGACAGCAACTAGCGGGAAGCTACAATGAGCAGTTCTTC

d_call: .
clone_size: many
v_call: TRBV3-2
j_call: TRBJ2-7
cdr3_aa: CASSQEPGPNYGEQYF
cdr3_nt: TGTGCCAGCAGCCAAGAGCCAGGACCGAACTACGGTGAGCAGTACTTC

d_call: .
clone_size: medium-sized
v_call: TRBV6-1
j_call: TRBJ2-7
cdr3_aa: CASSGGGSTNEQYF
cdr3_nt: TGTGCCAGCAGTGGGGGAGGATCTACCAACGAGCAGTACTTC

d_call: TRBD2
clone_size: many
v_call: TRBV10-3
j_call: TRBJ2-3
cdr3_aa: CAISPGGPSDTQYF
cdr3_nt: TGTGCCATCTCCCCGGGAGGGCCTTCAGATACGCAGTATTTT

d_call: .
clone_size: large
v_call: TRBV6-1
j_call: TRBJ2-1
cdr3_aa: CASSEEEGSVNEQFF
cdr3_nt: TGTGCCAGCAGTGAAGAAGAGGGGAGTGTAAATGAGCAGTTCTTC

d_call: TRBD1
clone_size: many
v_call: TRBV20-1
j_call: TRBJ1-5
cdr3_aa: CSAYAGQAAGEPQHF
cdr3_nt: TGCAGTGCTTACGCGGGACAGGCCGCGGGCGAACCCCAGCATTTT

d_call: .
clone_size: .
v_call: TRBV6-2/TRBV6-3
j_call: TRBJ2-3
cdr3_aa: CASRKTPGSCSTDTQYF
cdr3_nt: TGTGCCAGCAGGAAGACCCCGGGGAGTTGTTCCACAGATACGCAGTATTTT

d_call: .
clone_size: many
v_call: TRBV27
j_call: TRBJ2-1
cdr3_aa: CASRNFRGDNEQFF
cdr3_nt: TGTGCCAGCAGGAACTTCAGGGGGGACAATGAGCAGTTCTTC

d_call: TRBD2
clone_size: .
v_call: TRBV27
j_call: TRBJ2-1
cdr3_aa: CASSRTSYNEQFF
cdr3_nt: TGTGCCAGCAGTCGGACTAGCTACAATGAGCAGTTCTTC

d_call: TRBD1
clone_size: medium-sized
v_call: TRBV6-1
j_call: TRBJ1-1
cdr3_aa: CASSLDRVTEAFF
cdr3_nt: TGTGCCAGCAGTCTGGACAGGGTAACTGAAGCTTTCTTT

d_call: .
clone_size: .
v_call: TRBV30
j_call: TRBJ1-6
cdr3_aa: CAWRRGGTNSPLHF
cdr3_nt: TGTGCCTGGAGGAGAGGCGGAACTAATTCACCCCTCCACTTT

d_call: .
clone_size: .
v_call: TRBV14
j_call: TRBJ2-7
cdr3_aa: CASSLRRAYEQYF
cdr3_nt: TGTGCCAGCAGCCTTAGGCGTGCCTACGAGCAGTACTTC

d_call: .
clone_size: many
v_call: TRBV7-8
j_call: TRBJ1-2
cdr3_aa: CASSLGSDSGYTF
cdr3_nt: TGTGCCAGCAGCTTGGGGTCTGATAGTGGCTACACCTTC

d_call: TRBD1
clone_size: .
v_call: TRBV5-1
j_call: TRBJ2-7
cdr3_aa: CASSGQDSSYEQYF
cdr3_nt: TGCGCCAGCAGCGGACAGGATAGCTCCTACGAGCAGTACTTC

d_call: .
clone_size: .
v_call: TRBV10-1
j_call: TRBJ1-6
cdr3_aa: CASSESGVSPLHF
cdr3_nt: TGCGCCAGCAGTGAGTCAGGGGTCTCACCCCTCCACTTT

d_call: .
clone_size: many
v_call: TRBV7-9
j_call: TRBJ1-5
cdr3_aa: CASSLDRDQPQHF
cdr3_nt: TGTGCCAGCAGCTTAGACCGGGATCAGCCCCAGCATTTT

d_call: .
clone_size: .
v_call: TRBV6-9
j_call: TRBJ1-3
cdr3_aa: CASSYAGWDILSGNTIYF
cdr3_nt: TGTGCCAGCAGTTACGCCGGGTGGGACATTCTCTCTGGAAACACCATATACTTT

d_call: .
clone_size: .
v_call: TRBV5-1
j_call: TRBJ1-2
cdr3_aa: CASSLDGKGYTF
cdr3_nt: TGCGCCAGCAGCTTGGACGGCAAGGGCTACACCTTC

d_call: TRBD2
clone_size: .
v_call: TRBV6-1
j_call: TRBJ2-7
cdr3_aa: CASSESGVSYEQYF
cdr3_nt: TGTGCCAGCAGTGAAAGCGGGGTCTCCTACGAGCAGTACTTC

d_call: TRBD1
clone_size: many
v_call: TRBV30
j_call: TRBJ1-5
cdr3_aa: CAWSGQGNQPQHF
cdr3_nt: TGTGCCTGGAGTGGACAGGGGAATCAGCCCCAGCATTTT

d_call: .
clone_size: medium-sized
v_call: TRBV11-2
j_call: TRBJ2-1
cdr3_aa: CASSLFNGIHNEQFF
cdr3_nt: TGTGCCAGCAGCTTATTCAACGGGATTCACAATGAGCAGTTCTTC

d_call: .
clone_size: many
v_call: TRBV3-2
j_call: TRBJ2-7
cdr3_aa: CASSQTPGLAPEQYF
cdr3_nt: TGTGCCAGCAGCCAAACGCCGGGACTAGCGCCCGAGCAGTACTTC

d_call: .
clone_size: .
v_call: TRBV7-8
j_call: TRBJ1-2
cdr3_aa: CASSLGRAPAGTNYGYTF
cdr3_nt: TGTGCCAGCAGCTTAGGTCGCGCGCCAGCCGGTACTAACTATGGCTACACCTTC

d_call: .
clone_size: .
v_call: TRBV7-3
j_call: TRBJ2-3
cdr3_aa: CARSVTTGGPPDTQYF
cdr3_nt: TGTGCCAGAAGCGTCACGACAGGAGGACCACCAGATACGCAGTATTTT

d_call: .
clone_size: .
v_call: TRBV29-1
j_call: TRBJ2-7
cdr3_aa: CSVRRGGSYEQYF
cdr3_nt: TGCAGCGTTAGGAGGGGGGGAAGCTACGAGCAGTACTTC

d_call: .
clone_size: many
v_call: TRBV19
j_call: TRBJ1-1
cdr3_aa: CASSPQRTAYTEAFF
cdr3_nt: TGTGCCAGTAGTCCCCAGAGGACAGCTTACACTGAAGCTTTCTTT

d_call: TRBD2
clone_size: many
v_call: TRBV19
j_call: TRBJ2-5
cdr3_aa: CASRKREGLAETQYF
cdr3_nt: TGTGCCAGTAGAAAGCGGGAGGGCCTCGCGGAGACCCAGTACTTC

d_call: TRBD1
clone_size: few
v_call: TRBV19
j_call: TRBJ1-6
cdr3_aa: CASSGDRTNSPLHF
cdr3_nt: TGTGCCAGTAGCGGGGACAGAACTAATTCACCCCTCCACTTT

d_call: .
clone_size: .
v_call: TRBV5-1
j_call: TRBJ1-4
cdr3_aa: CASSLNPGAANEKLFF
cdr3_nt: TGCGCCAGCAGCTTGAACCCAGGGGCAGCTAATGAAAAACTGTTTTTT

d_call: .
clone_size: .
v_call: TRBV5-1
j_call: TRBJ1-1
cdr3_aa: CASSYSQGSIAFF
cdr3_nt: TGCGCCAGCAGCTATTCCCAGGGGAGTATAGCTTTCTTT

d_call: TRBD1
clone_size: many
v_call: TRBV4-1
j_call: TRBJ1-4
cdr3_aa: CASSQGGRDRGEKLFF
cdr3_nt: TGCGCCAGCAGCCAAGGGGGGAGGGACAGGGGGGAAAAACTGTTTTTT

d_call: .
clone_size: few
v_call: TRBV3-1
j_call: TRBJ2-7
cdr3_aa: CASSQGPLSEQYF
cdr3_nt: TGTGCCAGCAGCCAAGGTCCCCTCTCCGAGCAGTACTTC

d_call: TRBD1
clone_size: many
v_call: TRBV19
j_call: TRBJ1-6
cdr3_aa: CASSIRWFRGLTLLHNSPLHF
cdr3_nt: TGTGCCAGTAGTATAAGATGGTTTAGGGGGCTCACACTCCTTCATAATTCACCCCTCCACTTT